The next 26 T cell receptor beta chains were all read from a single sample in a study of T cell responses to AZD1222 COVID-19 vaccine. Clones were read by immunoSEQ multiplex PCR, and TCRdb kept only the in-frame ones, dropping some. The sample consists of fewer than 130,000 clones, about four fifths of them appearing once. Sequencing was performed on peripheral blood, taken on day 0 of AZD1222 vaccination. The receptors were sampled from an adult in good health.

J is TRBJ2-7 and V is TRBV7-7; TRBD1 might be the D (6 bases). The V and J ends lost 4 bases and 5 bases respectively, with 12 bases between them. CDR1 is SSHAT and CDR2 is FNYEAQ in the germline V gene (reference sequence). This CDR3 is 13 amino acids long. This chain's CDR3 is CASSSDRFDEQYF. The CDR3 region has the DNA TGTGCCAGCAGCTCAGACAGGTTTGACGAGCAGTACTTC.

This clone was seen once. This chain uses TRBV3-1 (or the pseudogene TRBV3-2) with TRBJ2-1, with 9 bases matching TRBD2. With V trimmed by 6 bases and J by 6 bases, 3 bases remained unmatched. CDR3 length: 13 amino acids. The germline gives CDR1 LGHDT, CDR2 YNNKEL (reference sequence). CDR3 bases: TGTGCCAGCAGTCTGGGACTAGCCAATGAGCAGTTCTTC. This gives the protein CASSLGLANEQFF.

The chain combines TRBV2 with TRBJ2-5; D ambiguous. The CDR3 totals 12 residues. Trimming pared 11 bases from V and 5 bases from J, leaving 15 bases between. Germline-derived CDR1 and CDR2 are SNHLY and FYNNEI. The CDR3 region has the DNA TGTGCCTCCAGGTTTGTCGGCGAGACCCAGTACTTC. It translates to CASRFVGETQYF.

The genes are TRBV6-5 and TRBJ1-1; D gene unclear. The V gene lost 5 bases and the J gene lost 4 bases, with 14 bases spanning the gap. The CDR3 has 14 residues. From germline, CDR1 is MNHEY and CDR2 SVGAGI. Here the CDR3 DNA reads TGTGCCAGCAGTACTAGACATAAAGGCACTGAAGCTTTCTTT. This sequence encodes CASSTRHKGTEAFF.

The CDR3 sequence: CASSRSGSSYEQYF. The CDR3 DNA reads TGCGCCAGCAGCCGGAGCGGGAGCTCCTACGAGCAGTACTTC. This chain connects TRBV5-1 to TRBJ2-7, with TRBD2 matching 8 bases. The CDR3 is 14 amino acids. Unmatched junction bases numbered 3, after V lost 4 bases and J lost 0 bases. Germline CDR1 SGHRS, CDR2 YFSETQ.

The table lists this clone with a count of one. The V call is TRBV14, the J call TRBJ1-2; unclear D gene. The V end was cut by 0 bases, the J end by 5 bases, with 7 bases between. The length of the CDR3 is 13 residues. CDR1 is SGHDN and CDR2 is FVKESK in the germline V gene. CDR3 sequence (DNA): TGTGCCAGCAGCCAAGACACCTTATATGGCTACACCTTC. The encoded protein is CASSQDTLYGYTF.

V and J are TRBV6-2 or TRBV6-3 and TRBJ2-7; 7 bases align to TRBD1. This CDR3 has 12 amino acids. From germline, CDR1 is MNHEY and CDR2 SVGEGT. V gave up 4 bases and J gave up 4 bases; unmatched junction bases: 1. The CDR3 nucleotides are TGTGCCAGCAGTTCGACAGGGTACGAGCAGTACTTC. It encodes CASSSTGYEQYF.

The rearrangement uses TRBV10-1 and TRBJ2-7, with TRBD1 matching over 9 bases. The germline gives CDR1 WNHNN, CDR2 SYGVQD (reference sequence). Germline trimming cut 6 bases from V and 6 bases from J; bases unmatched to any gene: 9. CDR3 size: 14 residues. The CDR3 DNA sequence: TGCGCCAGCAGGCGGGACAGGGAATATGGCGAGCAGTACTTC. It specifies CASRRDREYGEQYF.

The CDR3 loop reads CATSSGTGSDEQYF. For the CDR3, the DNA is TGTGCCACCAGTTCCGGGACAGGGAGTGACGAGCAGTACTTC. V is TRBV24-1 and J is TRBJ2-7, with TRBD1 matching over 9 bases. V was clipped by 6 bases and J by 5 bases; unmatched bases: 7. Per the germline V gene, CDR1 is KGHDR and CDR2 is SFDVKD. This CDR3 has 14 residues.

The chain carries TRBV5-5 and TRBJ2-3; TRBD1 is a possible D gene (5 bases). Germline-derived CDR1 and CDR2 are SGHKS and YYEKEE (reference sequence). The CDR3 contains 14 residues. With 6 bases removed from V and 1 base from J, the gap between germline ends came to 12 bases. The CDR3 DNA sequence: TGTGCCAGCATTAGATTGGGGCGCACAGATACGCAGTATTTT. Translated, it gives CASIRLGRTDTQYF.

The rearrangement uses TRBV10-3 and TRBJ1-2; TRBD1 matches at 7 bases. Germline CDR1 is ENHRY and CDR2 is SYGVKD. CDR3 length: 15 amino acids. J lost 3 bases, V lost 6 bases, and 10 bases had no gene match. For the CDR3, the DNA is TGTGCCATCAGGCGCCTGACAGGGTCAGACTATGGCTACACCTTC. Its translation is CAIRRLTGSDYGYTF.

V usage is TRBV5-4 and J usage is TRBJ2-7, with D perhaps TRBD1 (5 bases). CDR1 is SGHNT, CDR2 YYREEE, per germline (reference sequence). With 1 base removed from V and 0 bases from J, the gap between germline ends came to 17 bases. The CDR3 contains 17 residues. CDR3 coding DNA: TGTGCCAGCAGCTTGAGATTTGGTGGCAGGGACTCCTACGAGCAGTACTTC. This translates into CASSLRFGGRDSYEQYF.

The rearrangement uses TRBV6-5 and TRBJ1-4; D gene uncertain. CDR3 length equals 15 residues. Trimming cost V 0 bases and J 6 bases, with 11 bases left between them. In germline, CDR1 is MNHEY, CDR2 SVGAGI. The DNA of the CDR3 is TGTGCCAGCAGTTACTCGAGTTCCCGGCATGAAAAACTGTTTTTT. Residues: CASSYSSSRHEKLFF.

A few counts support this clone. The chain uses TRBV5-1 and TRBJ2-7; tentatively, D is TRBD2 (6 bases). The CDR3 length is 16 residues. The germline V and J ends were trimmed by 3 bases and 3 bases, with 19 bases remaining between them. Germline V gives CDR1 SGHRS, CDR2 YFSETQ. CDR3: CASSSSPGLEFYEQYF. In nucleotides, the CDR3 is TGCGCCAGCAGCTCCTCTCCGGGACTGGAATTCTACGAGCAGTACTTC. Combining the CDR3 with reference TRBV5-1 and TRBJ2-7 gives the whole variable domain KAGVTQTPRYLIKTRGQQVTLSCSPISGHRSVSWYQQTPGQGLQFLFEYFSETQRNKGNFPGRFSGRQFSNSRSEMNVSTLELGDSALYLCASSSSPGLEFYEQYFGPGTRLTVT.

In the case of this clone: In the same sample, other DNA sequences code for this CDR3. The chain recombines TRBV27 with TRBJ2-5, with 8 bases lining up with TRBD2. The germline CDR1 and CDR2 sequences are MNHEY and SMNVEV (reference sequence). Unmatched junction bases numbered 3, after V lost 2 bases and J lost 1 base. The CDR3 has 15 amino acids. The CDR3 region has the DNA TGTGCCAGCAGTTTAAGTACTAGCGGCCAAGAGACCCAGTACTTC. Translated: CASSLSTSGQETQYF.

V is TRBV3-1 (or the pseudogene TRBV3-2) and J is TRBJ2-7; 7 bases align to TRBD2. Germline CDR1 reads LGHDT; CDR2 reads YNNKEL (reference sequence). The CDR3 totals 16 residues. Trimming at V came to 1 base and at J to 2 bases, leaving 8 bases not matched to a gene. The CDR3 loop is CASSQGDTSVPYEQYF. The CDR3 bases are TGTGCCAGCAGCCAAGGAGATACTAGCGTCCCCTACGAGCAGTACTTC.

V and J are TRBV24-1 and TRBJ2-2; the D is unclear. CDR1 and CDR2 from the germline V gene are KGHDR and SFDVKD. This CDR3 spans 16 amino acids. V was clipped by 1 base and J by 1 base, with 9 bases between them. Written as DNA, the CDR3 is TGTGCCACCAGTGATTTCCGACCCGGGAACACCGGGGAGCTGTTTTTT. Its translation: CATSDFRPGNTGELFF.

The V gene is TRBV9, the J gene TRBJ2-4; the D gene could be TRBD1 or TRBD2 (6 bases each). The CDR3 has 14 amino acids. Germline values: CDR1 SGDLS, CDR2 YYNGEE. The ends were cut back, 1 base at V and 8 bases at J, with 13 bases in the middle. This CDR3 reads CASSVQGPGDIQYF. CDR3 DNA: TGTGCCAGCAGCGTACAGGGGCCGGGGGACATTCAGTACTTC.

The chain combines TRBV19 with TRBJ1-5, with D possibly matching TRBD1 (6 bases). CDR3 size: 15 residues. Trimming stripped 1 base from V and 1 base from J, with 8 bases between. Germline V lookup: CDR1 LNHDA, CDR2 SQIVND (reference sequence). CDR3 nucleotides: TGTGCCAGTAGTATAGCGAGGGGGAGCAATCAGCCCCAGCATTTT. It encodes CASSIARGSNQPQHF. The full variable domain, rest sourced from reference TRBV19 and TRBJ1-5, is DGGITQSPKYLFRKEGQNVTLSCEQNLNHDAMYWYRQDPGQGLRLIYYSQIVNDFQKGDIAEGYSVSREKKESFPLTVTSAQKNPTAFYLCASSIARGSNQPQHFGDGTRLSIL.

The V and J genes are TRBV9 and TRBJ2-3; 7 positions agree with TRBD1. The CDR3 loop spans 15 amino acids. Germline V gene data show CDR1 as SGDLS and CDR2 as YYNGEE. The J segment lost 6 bases and the V segment lost 2 bases, leaving 9 bases of the junction unmatched. CDR3 sequence (DNA): TGTGCCAGCAGCGTGTCTACAGGGGCCCCGGATACGCAGTATTTT. Its protein product is CASSVSTGAPDTQYF. Drawing the rest from reference TRBV9 and TRBJ2-3, the complete variable domain is DSGVTQTPKHLITATGQRVTLRCSPRSGDLSVYWYQQSLDQGLQFLIQYYNGEERAKGNILERFSAQQFPDLHSELNLSSLELGDSALYFCASSVSTGAPDTQYFGPGTRLTVL.

This clone was recorded once. The chain joins TRBV3-1 (or the pseudogene TRBV3-2) to TRBJ2-7, with D tentatively TRBD1 (6 bases). Trimming shortened V by 3 bases and J by 2 bases, and 14 bases separated the two germline ends. Germline V gene sequence: CDR1 LGHDT, CDR2 YNNKEL (reference sequence). The CDR3 is 15 amino acids. CDR3: CASSHSVGGPYEQYF. CDR3 DNA sequence: TGTGCCAGCAGCCATTCGGTAGGGGGTCCCTACGAGCAGTACTTC.

The chain links TRBV6-5 to TRBJ1-1, with TRBD1 identical over 11 bases. J lost 5 bases, V lost 6 bases, and 8 bases had no gene match. Germline V lookup: CDR1 MNHEY, CDR2 SVGAGI. The CDR3 spans 15 residues. The DNA for the CDR3 is TGTGCCAGCAGCTATACCGGGACAGGGGGGACTGAAGCTTTCTTT. Protein: CASSYTGTGGTEAFF.

The V and J genes are TRBV18 and TRBJ2-1, with TRBD2 matching 7 bases. V shed 3 bases and J 9 bases; nucleotides not matched to a gene: 5. There are 13 residues in the CDR3. CDR1 and CDR2 from the germline V gene are KGHSH and LQKENI. CDR3 DNA: TGTGCCAGCTCACCGGGCGGGGGAGGTGAGCAGTTCTTC. Encoded protein: CASSPGGGGEQFF.

J is TRBJ1-2 and V is TRBV30; 7 nucleotides agree with TRBD1. CDR3 length: 13 amino acids. In germline, CDR1 is GTSNPN, CDR2 SVGIG (reference sequence). The V segment lost 3 bases and the J segment 1 base; nucleotides outside the gene matches: 2. CDR3 sequence: CAWSRGINYGYTF. CDR3 bases: TGTGCCTGGAGCAGGGGGATTAACTATGGCTACACCTTC.

V is TRBV5-1 and J is TRBJ1-4; D perhaps matches TRBD1 (6 bases). The germline V gene encodes CDR1 SGHRS and CDR2 YFSETQ. CDR3 length: 14 amino acids. V dropped 6 bases and J dropped 4 bases, with 13 bases sitting between them. CDR3 protein: CASTPTGSNEKLFF. In nucleotides, the CDR3 is TGCGCCAGCACCCCGACAGGCAGTAATGAAAAACTGTTTTTT.

The chain joins TRBV18 to TRBJ1-4; D remains ambiguous. The CDR3 is 12 residues long. V was pared by 3 bases and J by 5 bases, with 4 bases between. Germline V lookup: CDR1 KGHSH, CDR2 LQKENI. CDR3 sequence (DNA): TGTGCCAGCTCACCGGAGAATGAAAAACTGTTTTTT. Translating it yields CASSPENEKLFF.